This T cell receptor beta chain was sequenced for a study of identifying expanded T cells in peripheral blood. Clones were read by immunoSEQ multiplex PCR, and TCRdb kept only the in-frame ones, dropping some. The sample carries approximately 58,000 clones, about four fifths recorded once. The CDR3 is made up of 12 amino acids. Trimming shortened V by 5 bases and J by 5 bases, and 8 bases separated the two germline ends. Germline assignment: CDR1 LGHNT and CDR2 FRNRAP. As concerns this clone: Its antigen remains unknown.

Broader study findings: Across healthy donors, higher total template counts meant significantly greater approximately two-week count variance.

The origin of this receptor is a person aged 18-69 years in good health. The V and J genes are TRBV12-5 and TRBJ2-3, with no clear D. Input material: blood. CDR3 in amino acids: CASGPLLDTQYF. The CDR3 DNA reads TGTGCTAGTGGTCCCCTCCTAGATACGCAGTATTTT.